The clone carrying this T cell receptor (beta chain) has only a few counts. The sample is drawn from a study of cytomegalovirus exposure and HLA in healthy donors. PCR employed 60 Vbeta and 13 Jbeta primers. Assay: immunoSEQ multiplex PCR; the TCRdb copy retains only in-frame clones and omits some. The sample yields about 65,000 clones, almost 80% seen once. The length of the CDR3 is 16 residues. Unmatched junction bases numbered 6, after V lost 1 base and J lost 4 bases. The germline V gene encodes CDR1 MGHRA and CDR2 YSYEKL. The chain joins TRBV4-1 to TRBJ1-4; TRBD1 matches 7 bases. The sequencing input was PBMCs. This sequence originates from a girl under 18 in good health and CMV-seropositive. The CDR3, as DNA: TGCGCCAGCAGCCAAGCCCTCGGGACAGATAATGAAAAACTGTTTTTT. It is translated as CASSQALGTDNEKLFF.